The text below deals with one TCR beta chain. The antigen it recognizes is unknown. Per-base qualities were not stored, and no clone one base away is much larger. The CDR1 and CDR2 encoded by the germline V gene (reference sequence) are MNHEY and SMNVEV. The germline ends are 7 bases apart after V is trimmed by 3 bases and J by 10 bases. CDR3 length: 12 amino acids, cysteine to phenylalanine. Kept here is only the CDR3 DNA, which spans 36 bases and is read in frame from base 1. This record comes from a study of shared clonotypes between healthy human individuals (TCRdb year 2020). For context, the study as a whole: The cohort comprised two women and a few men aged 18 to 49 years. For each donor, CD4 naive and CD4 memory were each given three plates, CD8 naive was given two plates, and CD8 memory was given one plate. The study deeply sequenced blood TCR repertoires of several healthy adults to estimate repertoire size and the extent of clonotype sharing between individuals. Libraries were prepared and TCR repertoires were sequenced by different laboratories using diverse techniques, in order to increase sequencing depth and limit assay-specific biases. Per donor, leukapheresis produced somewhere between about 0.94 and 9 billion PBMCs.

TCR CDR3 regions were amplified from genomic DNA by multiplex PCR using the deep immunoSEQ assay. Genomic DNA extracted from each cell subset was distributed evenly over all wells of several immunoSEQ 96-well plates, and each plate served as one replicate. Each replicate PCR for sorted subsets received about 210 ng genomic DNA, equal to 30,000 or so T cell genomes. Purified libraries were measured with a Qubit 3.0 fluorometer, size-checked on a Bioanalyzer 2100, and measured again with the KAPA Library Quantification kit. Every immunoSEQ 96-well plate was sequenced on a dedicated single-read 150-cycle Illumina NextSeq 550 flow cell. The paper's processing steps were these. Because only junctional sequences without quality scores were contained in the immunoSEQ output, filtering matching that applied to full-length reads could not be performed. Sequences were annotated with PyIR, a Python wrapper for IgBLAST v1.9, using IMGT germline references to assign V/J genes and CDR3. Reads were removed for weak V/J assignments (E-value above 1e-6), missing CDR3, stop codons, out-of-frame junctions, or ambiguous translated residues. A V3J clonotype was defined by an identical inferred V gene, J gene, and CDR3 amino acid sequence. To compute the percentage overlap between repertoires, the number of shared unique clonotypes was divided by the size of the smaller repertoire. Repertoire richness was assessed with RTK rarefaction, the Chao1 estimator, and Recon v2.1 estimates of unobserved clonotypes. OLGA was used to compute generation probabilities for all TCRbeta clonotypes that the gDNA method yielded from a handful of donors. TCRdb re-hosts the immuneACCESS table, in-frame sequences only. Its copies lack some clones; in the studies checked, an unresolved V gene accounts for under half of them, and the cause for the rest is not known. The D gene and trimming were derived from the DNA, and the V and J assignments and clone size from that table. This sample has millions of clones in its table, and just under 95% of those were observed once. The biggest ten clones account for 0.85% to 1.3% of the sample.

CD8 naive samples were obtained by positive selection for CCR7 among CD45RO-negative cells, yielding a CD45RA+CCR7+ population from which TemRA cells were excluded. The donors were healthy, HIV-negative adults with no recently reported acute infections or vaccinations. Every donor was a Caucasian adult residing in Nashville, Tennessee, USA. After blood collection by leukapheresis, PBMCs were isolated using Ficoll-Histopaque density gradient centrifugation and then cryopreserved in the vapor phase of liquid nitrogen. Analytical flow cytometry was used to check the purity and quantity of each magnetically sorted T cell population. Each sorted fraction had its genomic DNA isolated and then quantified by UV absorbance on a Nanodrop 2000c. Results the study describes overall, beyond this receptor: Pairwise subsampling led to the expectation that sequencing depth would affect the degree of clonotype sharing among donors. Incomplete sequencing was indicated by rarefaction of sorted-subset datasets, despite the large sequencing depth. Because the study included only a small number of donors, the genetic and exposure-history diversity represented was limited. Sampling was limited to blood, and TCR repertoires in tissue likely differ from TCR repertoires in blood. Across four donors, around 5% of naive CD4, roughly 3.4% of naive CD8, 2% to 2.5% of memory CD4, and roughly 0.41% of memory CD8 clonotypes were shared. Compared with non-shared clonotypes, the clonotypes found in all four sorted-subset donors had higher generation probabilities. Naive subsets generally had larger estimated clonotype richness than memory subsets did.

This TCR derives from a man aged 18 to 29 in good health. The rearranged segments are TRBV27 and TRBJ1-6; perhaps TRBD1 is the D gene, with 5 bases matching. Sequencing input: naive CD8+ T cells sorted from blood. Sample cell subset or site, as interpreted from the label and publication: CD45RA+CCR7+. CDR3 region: CASSLGHSPLHF. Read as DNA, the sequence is TGTGCCAGCAGTTTGGGGCACTCACCCCTCCACTTT.